The rows below give T cell receptor beta chains drawn from one sample of a study of cytomegalovirus exposure and HLA in healthy donors. Assay used: immunoSEQ multiplex PCR; TCRdb lists only in-frame clones, some missing. The sample includes about 98,000 clones, around 72% of them seen just once. The specimen was PBMCs. Receptor source: a male donor in good health and CMV-seronegative. Each CDR3 is given with its conserved first and last residue. The order of the fields is J gene, clone size, D gene, V gene, CDR3 protein, CDR3 DNA. A D gene is named only where the DNA matches it firmly. Clone size is not always given. Where it is, it says once, few, many or a class for expanded clones.

>TRBJ1-4|once|-|TRBV7-9
CASSLVAPEKLFF
TGTGCCAGCAGCTTAGTGGCACCAGAAAAACTGTTTTTT
>TRBJ1-4|-|-|TRBV2
CASSGFLRADGGPTNEKLFF
TGTGCCAGCAGTGGCTTTTTGCGGGCAGATGGGGGCCCAACTAATGAAAAACTGTTTTTT
>TRBJ2-7|few|TRBD2|TRBV10-3
CAIGGDTYEQYF
TGTGCCATCGGGGGGGATACCTACGAGCAGTACTTC
>TRBJ2-2|-|TRBD1|TRBV7-8
CASSPGRGTGGYTGELFF
TGTGCCAGCAGCCCAGGGAGAGGGACAGGGGGTTACACCGGGGAGCTGTTTTTT
>TRBJ1-1|few|-|TRBV9
CASSVVSGDGEAFF
TGTGCCAGCAGCGTTGTCTCAGGGGATGGTGAAGCTTTCTTT
>TRBJ2-3|-|-|TRBV5-1
CASSSRGGGSERTSTDTQYF
TGCGCCAGCAGCTCCCGGGGAGGAGGTAGCGAGCGAACTAGCACAGATACGCAGTATTTT
>TRBJ2-1|-|TRBD1|TRBV6-5
CASSHRGLAHNEQFF
TGTGCCAGCAGCCACAGGGGGCTGGCACACAATGAGCAGTTCTTC
>TRBJ1-2|few|TRBD1|TRBV5-1
CASSYDRDRGGYTF
TGCGCCAGCAGCTATGACCGGGACAGGGGTGGCTACACCTTC
>TRBJ1-6|-|-|TRBV13
CASSSPGSNSPLHF
TGTGCCAGCAGCTCTCCGGGGTCTAATTCACCCCTCCACTTT
>TRBJ2-3|-|TRBD2|TRBV19
CASSMTSGVSGGTDTQYF
TGTGCCAGTAGTATGACTAGCGGAGTAAGCGGCGGGACAGATACGCAGTATTTT
>TRBJ1-5|-|-|TRBV7-9
CASSLEPAGLSNQPQHF
TGTGCCAGCAGCTTAGAGCCGGCAGGGTTAAGCAATCAGCCCCAGCATTTT
>TRBJ1-1|-|-|TRBV7-2
CASSTRRENTEAFF
TGTGCCAGCAGCACCCGAAGAGAGAACACTGAAGCTTTCTTT
>TRBJ2-2|-|TRBD2|TRBV28
CASTIAGGGITGELFF
TGTGCCAGCACCATAGCGGGAGGAGGGATCACCGGGGAGCTGTTTTTT
>TRBJ1-2|once|-|TRBV20-1
CSAQRADGYTF
TGCAGTGCTCAGAGGGCAGATGGCTACACCTTC
>TRBJ2-7|-|-|TRBV25-1
CASRGPQYSPGEQYF
TGTGCCAGCAGGGGCCCACAGTATTCGCCTGGCGAGCAGTACTTC
>TRBJ2-7|-|TRBD1|TRBV5-1
CASRPGQGLYEQYF
TGCGCCAGCCGACCGGGACAGGGGTTGTACGAGCAGTACTTC
>TRBJ1-1|-|TRBD1|TRBV7-3
CASSPGTVSTEAFF
TGTGCCAGCAGCCCCGGGACAGTTAGCACTGAAGCTTTCTTT
>TRBJ2-1|-|TRBD2|TRBV19
CASSPYSGSYNEQFF
TGTGCCAGTAGTCCATATAGCGGGAGCTACAATGAGCAGTTCTTC
>TRBJ2-3|once|TRBD1|TRBV5-4
CASSDRGADTQYF
TGTGCCAGCAGCGACAGGGGCGCAGATACGCAGTATTTT
>TRBJ1-2|-|-|TRBV5-1
CASSQGLLGNYGYTF
TGCGCCAGCAGCCAGGGACTATTGGGAAACTATGGCTACACCTTC
>TRBJ1-5|-|TRBD1|TRBV7-9
CASGGGTGDNQPQHF
TGTGCCAGCGGGGGGGGGACAGGTGACAATCAGCCCCAGCATTTT
>TRBJ2-4|-|-|TRBV6-1
CASSAEGQGHAKNIQYF
TGTGCCAGCAGTGCCGAAGGGCAGGGGCATGCCAAAAACATTCAGTACTTC
>TRBJ2-7|few|TRBD1|TRBV18
CASSPSDRWDSEQYF
TGTGCCAGCTCACCATCCGACAGGTGGGACAGCGAGCAGTACTTC
>TRBJ2-1|-|TRBD2|TRBV9
CASSTPKGLAGLSYNEQFF
TGTGCCAGCAGCACTCCTAAAGGACTAGCGGGGCTCTCCTACAATGAGCAGTTCTTC
>TRBJ1-3|-|-|TRBV7-2
CASSPVGGGSGNTIYF
TGTGCCAGCAGCCCAGTCGGGGGAGGATCTGGAAACACCATATATTTT
>TRBJ2-1|-|TRBD2|TRBV9
CASSASGTYNEQFF
TGTGCCAGCAGCGCAAGCGGGACCTACAATGAGCAGTTCTTC
>TRBJ2-1|-|TRBD2|TRBV7-3
CASSLTASGAGDNEQFF
TGTGCCAGCAGCTTAACGGCTAGCGGGGCGGGGGACAATGAGCAGTTCTTC